Included here is one T cell receptor beta chain sequence, with context. This record belongs to a study of T cell responses to AZD1222 COVID-19 vaccine. Clones were sequenced by immunoSEQ multiplex PCR, and TCRdb holds only the in-frame ones, with some missing. In the table there are 98,000 or so clones, over 75% of which are singletons. After removal of 4 bases from V and 3 bases from J, the junction contained 7 bases not matched to a gene. This CDR3 region has 15 residues. Germline-derived CDR1 and CDR2 are WSHSY and SAAADI. V and J are TRBV10-2 and TRBJ1-1; 8 bases map to TRBD1. The TCR originated in an adult in good health. Sequencing was performed on peripheral blood, taken on day 0 of AZD1222 vaccination. The CDR3 bases are TGCGCCAGCAGTGCTAGCAGGGGGCGCGACACTGAAGCTTTCTTT. This gives the protein CASSASRGRDTEAFF.